Sequencing of this T cell receptor beta chain was carried out in a study of T-cell memory formation after mild COVID-19. CDR1 is SGHRS and CDR2 is YFSETQ in the germline V gene. Trimming left V 4 bases short and J 0 bases short, with 7 bases between. There are 13 residues in the CDR3. General study points: CD4+ contracting clones were mainly CM and EM; CD8+ ones, EMRA.

It was 5'RACE with constant-segment primers that produced the TCR alpha and TCR beta cDNA libraries, which carried sample barcodes and UMIs. TCRdb passed the 5' RACE reads through MiXCR, listing each CDR3 protein once. The sample consists of almost 350,000 distinct CDR3 sequences, roughly 19% of them appearing once. This clonotype was recorded at least ten times. Its antigen is still unknown. This chain connects TRBV5-1 to TRBJ2-5; the D is unclear. The sample comprised PBMCs or a T cell subset sorted from them (not recorded which). The sequence derives from a man between 18 and 29 years old who had mild COVID-19 (a few samples of this study predate the infection). Cell type and time point are not known. This chain's CDR3 is CASSLTNQETQYF. The CDR3 nucleotides are TGCGCCAGCAGCCTGACAAACCAAGAGACCCAGTACTTC.